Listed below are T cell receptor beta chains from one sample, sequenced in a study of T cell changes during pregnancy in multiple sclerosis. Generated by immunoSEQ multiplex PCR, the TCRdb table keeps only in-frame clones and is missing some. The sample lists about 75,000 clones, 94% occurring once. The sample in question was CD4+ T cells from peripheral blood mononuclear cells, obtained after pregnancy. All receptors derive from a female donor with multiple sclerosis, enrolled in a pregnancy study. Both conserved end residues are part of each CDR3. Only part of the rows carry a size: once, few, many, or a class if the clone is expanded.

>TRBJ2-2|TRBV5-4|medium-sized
CASSSAGTSGSGTGELFF
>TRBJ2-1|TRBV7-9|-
CASSNKGREVNEQFF
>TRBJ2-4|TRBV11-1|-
CASRHPGGIQYF
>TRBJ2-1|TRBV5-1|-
CASSYPGTGNNEQFF
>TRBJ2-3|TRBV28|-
CATADRGLLDTQYF
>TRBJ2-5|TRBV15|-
CATDGRAGETQYF
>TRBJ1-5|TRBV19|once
CASSMTDSNQPQHF
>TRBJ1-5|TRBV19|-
CASSLRAGRNSNQPQHF
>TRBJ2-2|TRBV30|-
CAWREGGTGELFF
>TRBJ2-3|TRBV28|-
CASSWLRLAGVTDTQYF
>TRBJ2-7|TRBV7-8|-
CASSLSGRAYEQYF
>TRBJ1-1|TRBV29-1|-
CSVAWDSKTEAFF
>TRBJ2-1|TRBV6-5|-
CASSYSILEGEQFF
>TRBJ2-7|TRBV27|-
CASSFLAGRHEQYF
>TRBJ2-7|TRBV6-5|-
CASSGTASSYEQYF
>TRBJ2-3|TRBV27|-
CASSSWTSGSADTQYF
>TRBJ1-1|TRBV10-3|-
CAISENRGMSEAFF
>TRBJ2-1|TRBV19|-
CASSRLAGGPHEQFF
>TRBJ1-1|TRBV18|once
CASSPSDFGEAFF
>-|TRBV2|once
CASTGQGSYEQYF